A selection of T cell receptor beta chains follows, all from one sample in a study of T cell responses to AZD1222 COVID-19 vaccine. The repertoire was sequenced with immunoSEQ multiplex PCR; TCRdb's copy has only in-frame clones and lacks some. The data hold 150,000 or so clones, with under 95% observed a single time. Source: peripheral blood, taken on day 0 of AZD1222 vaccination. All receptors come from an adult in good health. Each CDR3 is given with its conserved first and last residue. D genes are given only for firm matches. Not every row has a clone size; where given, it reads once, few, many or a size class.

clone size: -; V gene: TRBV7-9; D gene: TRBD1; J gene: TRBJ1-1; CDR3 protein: CASTRTGETEAFF; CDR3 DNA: TGTGCCAGCACTCGGACAGGGGAGACTGAAGCTTTCTTT
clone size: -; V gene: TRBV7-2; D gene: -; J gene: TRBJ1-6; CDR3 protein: CASSPWTVTGNSPLHF; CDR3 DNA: TGTGCCAGCAGCCCCTGGACTGTCACGGGTAATTCACCCCTCCACTTT
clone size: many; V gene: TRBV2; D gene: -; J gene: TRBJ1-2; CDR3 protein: CASYRETNYGYTF; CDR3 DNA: TGTGCCAGCTACAGGGAGACTAACTATGGCTACACCTTC
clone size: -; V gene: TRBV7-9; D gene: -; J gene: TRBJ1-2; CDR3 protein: CASSSSERLGYTF; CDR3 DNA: TGTGCCAGCAGCTCTAGCGAGAGGTTGGGCTACACCTTC
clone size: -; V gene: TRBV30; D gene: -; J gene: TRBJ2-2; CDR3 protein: CAWSVGDELFF; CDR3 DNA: TGTGCCTGGAGTGTCGGCGACGAGTTGTTTTTT
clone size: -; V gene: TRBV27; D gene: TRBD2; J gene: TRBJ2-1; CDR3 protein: CASRPTPTSGRGNEQFF; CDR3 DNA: TGTGCCAGCAGACCCACACCAACTAGCGGGAGAGGGAATGAGCAGTTCTTC
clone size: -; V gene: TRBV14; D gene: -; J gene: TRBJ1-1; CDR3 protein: CASSQGENTEAFF; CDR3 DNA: TGTGCCAGCAGCCAGGGGGAGAACACTGAAGCTTTCTTT
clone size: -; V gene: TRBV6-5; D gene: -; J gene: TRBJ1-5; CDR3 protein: CASNARGRVGQPQHF; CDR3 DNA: TGTGCCAGCAACGCCAGAGGGAGGGTAGGTCAGCCCCAGCATTTT
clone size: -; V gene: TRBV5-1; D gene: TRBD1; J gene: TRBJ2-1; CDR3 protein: CASSLDRGPGNEQFF; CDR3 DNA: TGCGCCAGCAGCTTAGACAGGGGGCCAGGCAATGAGCAGTTCTTC
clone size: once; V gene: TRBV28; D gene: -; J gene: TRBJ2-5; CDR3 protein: CASSSLRETQYF; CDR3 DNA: TGTGCCAGCAGTTCCCTCAGAGAGACCCAGTACTTC
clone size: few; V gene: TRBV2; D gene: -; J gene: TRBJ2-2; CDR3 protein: CASSQSIPHRQDRFTGELFF; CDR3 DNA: TGTGCCAGCAGCCAATCGATACCCCATCGACAGGACCGGTTCACCGGGGAGCTGTTTTTT
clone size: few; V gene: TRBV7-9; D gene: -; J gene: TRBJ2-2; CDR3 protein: CASSHTGELFF; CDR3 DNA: TGTGCCAGCAGCCACACCGGGGAGCTGTTTTTT
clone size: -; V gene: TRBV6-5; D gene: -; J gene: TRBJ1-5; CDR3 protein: CASSWRSNQPQHF; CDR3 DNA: TGTGCCAGCAGTTGGCGGAGCAATCAGCCCCAGCATTTT
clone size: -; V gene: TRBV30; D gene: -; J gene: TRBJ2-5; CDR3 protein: CAWSVQKETQYF; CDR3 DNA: TGTGCCTGGAGTGTACAGAAGGAGACCCAGTACTTC
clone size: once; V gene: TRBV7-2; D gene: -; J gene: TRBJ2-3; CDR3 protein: CASSLAGPGAGTDTQYF; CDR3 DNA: TGTGCCAGCAGCTTAGCTGGTCCGGGGGCGGGCACAGATACGCAGTATTTT
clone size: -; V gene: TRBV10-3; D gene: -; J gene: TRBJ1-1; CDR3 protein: CAISVKVLTEAFF; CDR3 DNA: TGTGCCATCAGTGTTAAAGTCCTGACTGAAGCTTTCTTT
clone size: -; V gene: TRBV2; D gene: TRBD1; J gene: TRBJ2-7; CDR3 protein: CASSTKVQGAKNEQYF; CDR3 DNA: TGTGCCAGCAGTACCAAAGTACAGGGGGCCAAGAACGAGCAGTACTTC
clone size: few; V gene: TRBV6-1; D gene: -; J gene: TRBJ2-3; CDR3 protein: CASSEVGGGPTTDTQYF; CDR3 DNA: TGTGCCAGCAGTGAAGTTGGGGGAGGCCCAACCACAGATACGCAGTATTTT
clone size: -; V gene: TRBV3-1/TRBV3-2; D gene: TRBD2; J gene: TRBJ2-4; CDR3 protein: CASSSGLATKNIQYF; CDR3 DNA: TGTGCCAGCAGCTCGGGACTAGCGACCAAAAACATTCAGTACTTC
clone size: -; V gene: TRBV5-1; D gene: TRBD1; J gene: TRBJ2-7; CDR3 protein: CASSPGQAAYEQYF; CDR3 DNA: TGCGCCAGCAGCCCGGGACAGGCTGCCTACGAGCAGTACTTC
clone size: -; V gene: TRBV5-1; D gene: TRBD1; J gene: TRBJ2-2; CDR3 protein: CASSFTGTGYTGELFF; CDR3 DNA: TGCGCCAGCAGCTTTACCGGGACAGGGTACACCGGGGAGCTGTTTTTT
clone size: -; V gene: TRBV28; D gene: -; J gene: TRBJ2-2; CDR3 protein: CASRWDGNTGELFF; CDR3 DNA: TGTGCCAGCAGATGGGACGGGAACACCGGGGAGCTGTTTTTT
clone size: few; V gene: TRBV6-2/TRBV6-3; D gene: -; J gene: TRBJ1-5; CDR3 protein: CASSYRGPDSNQPQHF; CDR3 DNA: TGTGCCAGCAGTTACAGGGGCCCAGATAGCAATCAGCCCCAGCATTTT
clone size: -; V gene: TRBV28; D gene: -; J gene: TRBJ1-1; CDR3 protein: CASSFRTNTEAFF; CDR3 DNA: TGTGCCAGCAGTTTTAGGACGAACACTGAAGCTTTCTTT
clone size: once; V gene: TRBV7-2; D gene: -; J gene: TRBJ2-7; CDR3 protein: CASSSRMTSYEQYF; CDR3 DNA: TGTGCCAGCAGCTCACGGATGACTTCCTACGAGCAGTACTTC
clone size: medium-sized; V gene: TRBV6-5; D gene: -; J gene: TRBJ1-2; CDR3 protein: CASTNTGQPNYGYTF; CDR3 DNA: TGTGCCAGCACCAACACCGGACAGCCTAACTATGGCTACACCTTC
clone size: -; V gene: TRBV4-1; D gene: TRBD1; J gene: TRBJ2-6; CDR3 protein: CASSRTGVSGANVLTF; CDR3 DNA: TGCGCCAGCAGCCGGACAGGGGTATCTGGGGCCAACGTCCTGACTTTC
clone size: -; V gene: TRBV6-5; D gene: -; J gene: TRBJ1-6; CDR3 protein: CASSYLLPSSHSPLHF; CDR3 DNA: TGTGCCAGCAGTTACTTACTTCCCAGTAGCCATTCACCCCTCCACTTT
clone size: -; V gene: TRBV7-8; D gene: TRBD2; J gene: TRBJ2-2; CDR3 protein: CASSLGPAGGPNTGELFF; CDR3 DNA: TGTGCCAGCAGCTTAGGGCCGGCGGGAGGGCCGAACACCGGGGAGCTGTTTTTT
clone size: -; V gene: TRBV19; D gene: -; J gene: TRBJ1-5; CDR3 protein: CASRRLSDQPQHF; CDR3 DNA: TGTGCCAGTAGAAGGCTTTCGGATCAGCCCCAGCATTTT
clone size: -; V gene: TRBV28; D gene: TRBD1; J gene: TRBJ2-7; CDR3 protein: CASVTLRDRVRHEQYF; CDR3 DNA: TGTGCCAGCGTCACACTCCGGGACAGGGTGCGCCACGAGCAGTACTTC
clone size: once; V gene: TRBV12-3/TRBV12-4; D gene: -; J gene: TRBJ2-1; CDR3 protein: CASSLPGFDEQFF; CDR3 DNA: TGTGCCAGCAGTTTACCAGGATTCGATGAGCAGTTCTTC
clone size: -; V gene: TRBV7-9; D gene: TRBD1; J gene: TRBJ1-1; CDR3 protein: CASSFGTGVGTEAFF; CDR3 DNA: TGTGCCAGCAGCTTCGGGACAGGGGTCGGCACTGAAGCTTTCTTT
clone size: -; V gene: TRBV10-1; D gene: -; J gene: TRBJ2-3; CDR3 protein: CASSDQGTDTQYF; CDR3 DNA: TGCGCCAGCAGTGACCAGGGCACAGATACGCAGTATTTT
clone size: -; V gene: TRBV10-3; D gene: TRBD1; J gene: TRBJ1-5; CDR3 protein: CAISPGQTFNQPQHF; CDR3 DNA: TGTGCCATCAGTCCGGGACAGACGTTCAATCAGCCCCAGCATTTT
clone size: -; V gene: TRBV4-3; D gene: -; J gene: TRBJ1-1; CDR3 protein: CASSPREQGHTEAFF; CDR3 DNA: TGCGCCAGCAGTCCTCGCGAACAGGGACACACTGAAGCTTTCTTT
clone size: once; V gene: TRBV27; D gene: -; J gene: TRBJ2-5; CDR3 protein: CASSEGAEEETQYF; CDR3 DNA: TGTGCCAGCAGTGAAGGGGCAGAGGAAGAGACCCAGTACTTC
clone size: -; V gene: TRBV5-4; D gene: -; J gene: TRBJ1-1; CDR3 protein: CASSLEFDPKAFF; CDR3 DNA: TGTGCCAGCAGCTTGGAGTTTGATCCTAAAGCTTTCTTT
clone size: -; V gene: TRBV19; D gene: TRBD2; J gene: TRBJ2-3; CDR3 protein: CASSILAGGITDTQYF; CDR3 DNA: TGTGCCAGTAGTATCTTAGCGGGAGGGATCACAGATACGCAGTATTTT
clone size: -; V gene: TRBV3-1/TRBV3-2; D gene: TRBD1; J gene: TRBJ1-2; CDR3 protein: CASRYSGTGGPQTDGYTF; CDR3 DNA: TGTGCCAGCCGATATTCCGGGACAGGGGGCCCCCAGACGGATGGCTACACCTTC
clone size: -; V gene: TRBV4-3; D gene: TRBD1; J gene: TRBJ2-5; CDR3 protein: CASSQYYGQGGETQYF; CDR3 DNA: TGCGCCAGCAGCCAATACTACGGACAGGGGGGGGAGACCCAGTACTTC
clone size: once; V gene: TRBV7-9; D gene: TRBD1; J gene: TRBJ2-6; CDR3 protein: CASSFRDRSSGANVLTF; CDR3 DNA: TGTGCCAGCAGCTTCCGGGACAGGAGCTCTGGGGCCAACGTCCTGACTTTC
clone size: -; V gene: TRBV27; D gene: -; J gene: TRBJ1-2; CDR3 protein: CASSFGPTYGYTF; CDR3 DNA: TGTGCCAGCAGTTTCGGGCCGACCTATGGCTACACCTTC
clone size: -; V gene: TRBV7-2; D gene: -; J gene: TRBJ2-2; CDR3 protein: CASSLVLTTGELFF; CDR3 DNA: TGTGCCAGCAGCTTAGTATTGACCACCGGGGAGCTGTTTTTT
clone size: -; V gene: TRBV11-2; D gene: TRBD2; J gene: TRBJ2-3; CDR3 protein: CASSFLAGGTGDTQYF; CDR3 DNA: TGTGCCAGCAGCTTTCTAGCGGGAGGGACAGGAGATACGCAGTATTTT
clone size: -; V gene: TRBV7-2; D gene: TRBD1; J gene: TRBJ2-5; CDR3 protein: CASSLAGTGLQETQYF; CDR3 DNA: TGTGCCAGCAGCTTAGCGGGGACAGGGCTTCAAGAGACCCAGTACTTC
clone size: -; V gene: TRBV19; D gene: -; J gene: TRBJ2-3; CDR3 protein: CASSIRGRAERPDTQYF; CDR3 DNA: TGTGCCAGTAGTATAAGGGGACGCGCTGAGAGGCCAGATACGCAGTATTTT
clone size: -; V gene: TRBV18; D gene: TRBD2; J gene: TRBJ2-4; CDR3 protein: CASSPGSGRGRNF; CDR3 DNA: TGTGCCAGCTCACCTGGTAGCGGGAGGGGTAGAAACTTC
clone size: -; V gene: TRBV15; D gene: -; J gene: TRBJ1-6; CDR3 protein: CATSSGSPLHF; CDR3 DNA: TGTGCCACCAGCAGTGGGTCACCCCTCCACTTT
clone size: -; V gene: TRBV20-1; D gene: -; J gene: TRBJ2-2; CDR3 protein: CSAGGSGWTGELFF; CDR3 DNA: TGCAGTGCTGGTGGATCGGGTTGGACCGGGGAGCTGTTTTTT
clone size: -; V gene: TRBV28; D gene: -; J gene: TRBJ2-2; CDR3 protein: CASSSGDINTGELFF; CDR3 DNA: TGTGCCAGCAGTTCCGGGGACATCAACACCGGGGAGCTGTTTTTT
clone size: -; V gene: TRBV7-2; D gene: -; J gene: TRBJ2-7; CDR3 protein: CASSFKPRQGFYEQYF; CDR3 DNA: TGTGCCAGCAGCTTCAAACCCCGGCAGGGATTCTACGAGCAGTACTTC
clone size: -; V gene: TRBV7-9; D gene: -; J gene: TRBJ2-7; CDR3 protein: CASSLGTDSYYNQQYF; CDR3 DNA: TGTGCCAGCAGCCTGGGTACGGACTCCTATTACAACCAGCAGTACTTC
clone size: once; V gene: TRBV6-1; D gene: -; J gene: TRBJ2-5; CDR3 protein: CASSEPGAQETQYF; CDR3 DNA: TGTGCCAGCAGTGAACCTGGGGCCCAAGAGACCCAGTACTTC
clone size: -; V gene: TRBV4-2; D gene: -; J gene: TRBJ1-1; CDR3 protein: CASSLTTGPEAFF; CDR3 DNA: TGTGCCAGCAGCTTAACGACAGGCCCTGAAGCTTTCTTT